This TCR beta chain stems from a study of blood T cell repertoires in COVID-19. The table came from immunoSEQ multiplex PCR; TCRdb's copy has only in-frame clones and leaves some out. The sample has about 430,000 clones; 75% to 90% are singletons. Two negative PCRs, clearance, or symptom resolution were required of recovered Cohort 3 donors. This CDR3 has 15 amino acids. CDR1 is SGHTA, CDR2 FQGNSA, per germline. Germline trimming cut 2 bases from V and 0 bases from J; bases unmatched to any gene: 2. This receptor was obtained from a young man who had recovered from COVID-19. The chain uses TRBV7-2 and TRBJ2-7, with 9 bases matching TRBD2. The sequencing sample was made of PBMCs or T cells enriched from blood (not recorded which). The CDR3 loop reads CASSLSSGSSYEQYF. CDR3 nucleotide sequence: TGTGCCAGCAGCTTAAGTAGCGGGAGCTCCTACGAGCAGTACTTC. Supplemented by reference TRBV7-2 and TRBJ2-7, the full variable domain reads GAGVSQSPSNKVTEKGKDVELRCDPISGHTALYWYRQSLGQGLEFLIYFQGNSAPDKSGLPSDRFSAERTGGSVSTLTIQRTQQEDSAVYLCASSLSSGSSYEQYFGPGTRLTVT.